The rows below give T cell receptor beta chains drawn from one sample of a study of identical twins' blood T cells. TCRdb reprocessed the 5' RACE reads via MiXCR and lists one record per CDR3 protein. The sample holds about 370,000 distinct CDR3 sequences, 25% to 35% seen once. The specimen sequenced was PBMCs. These receptor sequences come from a woman between 18 and 50 years old in good health. The CDR3 runs from the conserved cysteine through the conserved F or W.

CSVSGQVYGYTF 12 TRBJ1-2 TRBV29-1
CASRPRGRWTPRNEKLFF 18 TRBJ1-4 TRBV6-2/TRBV6-3
CASSPGIEQYF 11 TRBJ2-7 TRBV6-5
CASSEENPGNTIYF 14 TRBJ1-3 TRBV2
CSALERRRGGLEAFF 15 TRBJ1-1 TRBV20-1
CASVEGQMYTEAFF 14 TRBJ1-1 TRBV19
CSAKPGLHTDTQYF 14 TRBJ2-3 TRBV20-1
CAISVTGENSPLHF 14 TRBJ1-6 TRBV10-3
CASPDRNTEAFF 12 TRBJ1-1 TRBV15
CTSSLLVTDTQYF 13 TRBJ2-3 TRBV11-2
CASSQGRTSREQFF 14 TRBJ2-1 TRBV14
CASSTGQGDEKLFF 14 TRBJ1-4 TRBV7-2
CSAMASGRADTQYF 14 TRBJ2-3 TRBV20-1
CASSLGAGENTEAFF 15 TRBJ1-1 TRBV7-9
CASSSQTGRGDTEAFF 16 TRBJ1-1 TRBV7-8
CATRDRVRGYTF 12 TRBJ1-2 TRBV9
CSARYAGNYGYTF 13 TRBJ1-2 TRBV20-1
CAGRRVHSGNTIYF 14 TRBJ1-3 TRBV12-3/TRBV12-4
CAISELMEDQPQHF 14 TRBJ1-5 TRBV10-3
CSALDRGRMYTEAFF 15 TRBJ1-1 TRBV20-1